A selection of T cell receptor beta chains follows, all from one sample in a study of T cell responses to AZD1222 COVID-19 vaccine. Using immunoSEQ multiplex PCR, the repertoire was profiled, and TCRdb retains in-frame clones only, with some absent. Seen here are 86,000 or so clones, 80% to 95% observed once, and the top ten hold about 9.9%. Sequenced material: peripheral blood, taken 28 days after the second AZD1222 dose. The source of these receptors is an adult who received the AZD1222 COVID-19 vaccine. The CDR3 runs from the conserved cysteine through the conserved F or W. Each record gives: CDR3 protein, CDR3 DNA, D gene, clone size, J gene, V gene. A D gene is named only where the DNA matches it firmly. Only some rows state a clone size, as once, few, many or a class for expanded clones.

CDR3aa: CASTRTGENTEAFF
CDR3nt: TGTGCCAGCACCAGGACAGGGGAGAACACTGAAGCTTTCTTT
d_gene: TRBD1
abundance: once
j_gene: TRBJ1-1
v_gene: TRBV9

CDR3aa: CATSRDRQLPEQYF
CDR3nt: TGTGCCACCAGCAGAGACAGGCAGTTGCCTGAGCAGTACTTC
d_gene: .
abundance: .
j_gene: TRBJ2-7
v_gene: TRBV15

CDR3aa: CASSQGAAGANVLTF
CDR3nt: TGTGCCAGCAGCCAAGGTGCCGCTGGGGCCAACGTCCTGACTTTC
d_gene: .
abundance: .
j_gene: TRBJ2-6
v_gene: TRBV14

CDR3aa: CASSQVNGRGTEAFF
CDR3nt: TGTGCCAGCAGCCAAGTTAACGGGAGGGGCACTGAAGCTTTCTTT
d_gene: .
abundance: .
j_gene: TRBJ1-1
v_gene: TRBV14

CDR3aa: CASSPSPPGPPKFF
CDR3nt: TGTGCCAGCAGCCCCTCCCCCCCGGGACCCCCAAAGTTCTTC
d_gene: .
abundance: .
j_gene: TRBJ2-1
v_gene: TRBV6-4

CDR3aa: CASSQAGPSNQPQHF
CDR3nt: TGTGCCAGCAGCCAAGCCGGGCCTAGCAATCAGCCCCAGCATTTT
d_gene: .
abundance: few
j_gene: TRBJ1-5
v_gene: TRBV3-1/TRBV3-2

CDR3aa: CASSHGWGAGHTEAFF
CDR3nt: TGTGCCAGCAGCCACGGATGGGGGGCTGGACACACTGAAGCTTTCTTT
d_gene: .
abundance: .
j_gene: TRBJ1-1
v_gene: TRBV11-3

CDR3aa: CASSYGMLAGLYEQYF
CDR3nt: TGTGCCAGTAGTTATGGGATGTTAGCGGGCCTCTACGAGCAGTACTTC
d_gene: TRBD2
abundance: .
j_gene: TRBJ2-7
v_gene: TRBV19

CDR3aa: CASSSPTTSANYGYTF
CDR3nt: TGTGCCAGTAGTTCCCCAACGACAAGCGCTAACTATGGCTACACCTTC
d_gene: .
abundance: few
j_gene: TRBJ1-2
v_gene: TRBV19

CDR3aa: CASSRHRGPDTQYF
CDR3nt: TGTGCCAGCAGCCGCCACAGGGGGCCAGATACGCAGTATTTT
d_gene: TRBD1
abundance: .
j_gene: TRBJ2-3
v_gene: TRBV6-2/TRBV6-3

CDR3aa: CASSRSSGNTIYF
CDR3nt: TGCGCCAGCAGTCGGAGCTCTGGAAACACCATATATTTT
d_gene: .
abundance: .
j_gene: TRBJ1-3
v_gene: TRBV23-1

CDR3aa: CASSLEGYYTGELFF
CDR3nt: TGTGCCAGCAGTTTAGAGGGATACTACACCGGGGAGCTGTTTTTT
d_gene: .
abundance: .
j_gene: TRBJ2-2
v_gene: TRBV27

CDR3aa: CASSPRGLYGYTF
CDR3nt: TGTGCCAGCTCCCCTAGGGGCCTCTATGGCTACACCTTC
d_gene: .
abundance: .
j_gene: TRBJ1-2
v_gene: TRBV18

CDR3aa: CASSFNPAGPSDEQYF
CDR3nt: TGCGCCAGCAGCTTTAATCCGGCCGGGCCCTCAGACGAGCAGTACTTC
d_gene: .
abundance: .
j_gene: TRBJ2-7
v_gene: TRBV5-1

CDR3aa: CASSRDMNTEAFF
CDR3nt: TGCGCCAGCAGCCGCGACATGAACACTGAAGCTTTCTTT
d_gene: .
abundance: .
j_gene: TRBJ1-1
v_gene: TRBV5-1